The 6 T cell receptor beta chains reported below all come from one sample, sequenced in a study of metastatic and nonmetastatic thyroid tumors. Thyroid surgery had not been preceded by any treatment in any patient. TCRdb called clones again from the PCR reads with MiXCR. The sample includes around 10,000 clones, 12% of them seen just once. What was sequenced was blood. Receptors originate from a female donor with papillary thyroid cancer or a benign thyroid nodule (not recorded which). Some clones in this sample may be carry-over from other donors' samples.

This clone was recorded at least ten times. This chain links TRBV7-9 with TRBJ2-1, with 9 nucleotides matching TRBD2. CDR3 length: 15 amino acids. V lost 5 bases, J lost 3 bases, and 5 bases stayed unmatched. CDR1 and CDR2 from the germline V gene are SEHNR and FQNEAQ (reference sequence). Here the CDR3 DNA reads TGTGCCAGCAGCGTCCAAGCGGGGGGCTACAATGAGCAGTTCTTC. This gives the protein CASSVQAGGYNEQFF. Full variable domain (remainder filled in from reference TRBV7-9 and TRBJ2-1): DTGVSQNPRHKITKRGQNVTFRCDPISEHNRLYWYRQTLGQGPEFLTYFQNEAQLEKSRLLSDRFSAERPKGSFSTLEIQRTEQGDSAMYLCASSVQAGGYNEQFFGPGTRLTVL.

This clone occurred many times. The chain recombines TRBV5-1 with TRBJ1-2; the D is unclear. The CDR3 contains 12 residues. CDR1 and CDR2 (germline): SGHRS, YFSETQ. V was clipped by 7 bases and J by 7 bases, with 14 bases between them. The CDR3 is CASGDVIRGYTF. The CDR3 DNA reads TGCGCCAGCGGAGATGTGATTCGTGGCTACACCTTC.

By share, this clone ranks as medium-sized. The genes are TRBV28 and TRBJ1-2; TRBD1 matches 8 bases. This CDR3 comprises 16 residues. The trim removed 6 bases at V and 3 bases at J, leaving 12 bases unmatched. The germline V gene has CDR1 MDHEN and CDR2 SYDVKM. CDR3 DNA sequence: TGTGCCAGCAGGGCGGATGGGGACAGGTCAGACTATGGCTACACCTTC. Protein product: CASRADGDRSDYGYTF.

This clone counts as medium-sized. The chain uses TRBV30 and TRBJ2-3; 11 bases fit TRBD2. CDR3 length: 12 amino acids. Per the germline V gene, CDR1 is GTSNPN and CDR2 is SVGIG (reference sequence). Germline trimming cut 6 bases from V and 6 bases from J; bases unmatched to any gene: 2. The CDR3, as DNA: TGTGCCTGCCTAGCGGGGGGTGATACGCAGTATTTT. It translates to CACLAGGDTQYF.

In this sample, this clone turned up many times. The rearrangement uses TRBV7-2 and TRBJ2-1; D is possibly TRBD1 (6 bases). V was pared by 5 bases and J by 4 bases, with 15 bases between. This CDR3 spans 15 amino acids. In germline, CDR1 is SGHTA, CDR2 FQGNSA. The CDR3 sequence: CASSNTGTLYNEQFF. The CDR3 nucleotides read TGTGCCAGCAGCAACACCGGGACACTGTACAATGAGCAGTTCTTC.

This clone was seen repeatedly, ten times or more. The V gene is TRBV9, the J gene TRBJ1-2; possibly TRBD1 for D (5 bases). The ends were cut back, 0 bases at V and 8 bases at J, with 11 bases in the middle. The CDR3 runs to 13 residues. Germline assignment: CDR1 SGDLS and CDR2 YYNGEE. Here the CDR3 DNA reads TGTGCCAGCAGCGTAGAGGGGAGATGGGGCTACACCTTC. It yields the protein CASSVEGRWGYTF.